Following are 14 T cell receptor beta chains from one sample sequenced in a study of tumor and adjacent non-tumor tissue in lung cancer. The template was RNA from unsorted bulk tissue. This non-tumor lung sample came from over 3 cm beyond the tumor edge. TCRbeta libraries were built with three rounds of nested PCR, modified from ARM-PCR. TCRdb analysed the multiplex PCR reads with MiXCR anew, one entry per CDR3 protein. The data show roughly 44,000 distinct CDR3 sequences, approximately 60% seen once. Sequenced input: distant non-tumor lung tissue. The receptors were gathered from a woman between 40 and 55 years old with non-small cell lung cancer.

With regard to this clonotype: A much bigger clone sits one base away, suggesting this may be a read error. This chain joins TRBV5-4 and TRBJ2-2; the match to TRBD2 covers 7 bases. Per germline, CDR1 SGHNT and CDR2 YYREEE (reference sequence). V dropped 3 bases and J dropped 5; count of bases not matched to a gene: 10. The CDR3 has 16 amino acids. CDR3 residues: CASSSLSGGKTGELFF. CDR3 sequence (DNA): TGTGCCAGCAGCTCCCTATCGGGGGGAAAGACCGGGGAGCTGTTTTTT.

Of note for this clonotype: It is likely a read error, because the conserved phenylalanine at the end of the CDR3 is missing. The chain joins TRBV6-6 to TRBJ1-5; 9 positions agree with TRBD1. This CDR3 is built from 17 residues. CDR1 and CDR2 from the germline V gene are MNHNY and SVGAGI (reference sequence). The CDR3 spells CASSSRPGQGGDQSQHS. Here the CDR3 DNA reads TGTGCCAGCAGTTCCCGGCCGGGACAGGGTGGGGATCAGTCCCAGCATTCT.

Worth noting for this clonotype: Compared with germline, one end of the junction differs, possibly owing to a read error. The rearrangement links TRBV12-3 or TRBV12-4 to TRBJ2-1, with 8 bases matching TRBD1. The CDR3 has 15 amino acids. In DNA, the CDR3 is TGTGCCAGCAGTTTAGATACAGGGGGGCGAAATGAGGAGTTCTTC. Residues: CASSLDTGGRNEEFF.

Notes on this clonotype: The junction differs from germline at one of its ends, possibly a read error. This chain uses TRBV11-2 with TRBJ2-1; TRBD2 matches 10 bases. The CDR3 length is 16 residues. Germline loops: CDR1 SGHAT, CDR2 FQNNGV. This CDR3 is CASSLGPLAGCNDQFF. The CDR3, as DNA: TGTGCCAGCAGTTTAGGGCCACTAGCGGGGTGCAATGATCAGTTCTTC.

Of note for this clonotype: The junction does not match germline at one end; this may be a read error. The rearrangement joins TRBV12-3 or TRBV12-4 to TRBJ2-4; possibly TRBD1 or TRBD2 for D (5 bases each). The CDR3 is made up of 17 amino acids. CDR3 in DNA: TGTGCCAGCAGTTTTAAGTCGGGGATCGGGGCCAGAAACATTCAGTACTTC. Amino acid sequence: CASSFKSGIGARNIQYF.

For this clonotype: The CDR3 ends on some other residue instead of the conserved phenylalanine or tryptophan, so this is likely a read error. This chain connects TRBV29-1 to TRBJ1-2; 7 bases map to TRBD1. Germline-derived CDR1 and CDR2 are SQVTM and ANQGSEA. The CDR3 has 14 residues. Here the CDR3 reads CSVQTQQGNYDYTS. The CDR3 DNA reads as TGCAGCGTTCAAACCCAACAGGGGAACTATGACTACACCTCC.

This clonotype has a single count. This is likely a read error, given that the CDR3 carries no conserved phenylalanine or tryptophan at its end. Because the CDR3's place on the DNA is in doubt, the DNA is left out and the CDR3 is given as listed by TCRdb. The chain couples TRBV11-3 to TRBJ1-2; the table assigns TRBD1, which was not confirmed against the DNA. 14 amino acids form the CDR3, both terminal residues included. Germline CDR1 reads SGHNT; CDR2 reads YENEEA. This CDR3 is CASSSGQTNYGYTL.

This clonotype was recorded many times. The chain links TRBV6-6 to TRBJ1-2, with 7 bases aligning to TRBD1. Unmatched junction bases numbered 10, after V lost 5 bases and J lost 4 bases. Germline V gene lookup returns CDR1 MNHNY and CDR2 SVGAGI (reference sequence). CDR3 length: 15 amino acids. The CDR3 coding sequence is TGTGCCAGCAGTGAACGAGGGGGCGAGCGCTATGGCTACACCTTC. This sequence encodes CASSERGGERYGYTF.

This clonotype was detected only a few times. This clone may be a read error of a much larger clone one base away. The chain is built from TRBV24-1 and TRBJ2-1; 11 positions match TRBD1. This CDR3 region has 13 residues. Germline-derived CDR1 and CDR2 are KGHDR and SFDVKD. The CDR3 sequence is CATSGDRGNEEFF. The CDR3 bases are TGTGCCACCAGTGGGGACAGGGGGAATGAGGAGTTCTTC.

Regarding this clonotype: A junction boundary mismatches the germline segment, possibly from a read error. The J gene is TRBJ2-1, the V gene TRBV6-6; unclear D gene. There are 11 residues in the CDR3. Germline V gives CDR1 MNHNY, CDR2 SVGAGI (reference sequence). The CDR3 protein is CVSTWSDEQFF. CDR3 sequence (DNA): TGTGTCAGCACCTGGTCGGATGAGCAGTTCTTC.

A note on this clonotype: The junction does not match germline at one end; this may be a read error. The rearrangement links TRBV5-4 to TRBJ1-2; 9 bases are a match to TRBD1. This CDR3 is built from 17 residues. Germline lookup yields CDR1 SGHNT and CDR2 YYREEE (reference sequence). The DNA for the CDR3 is TGTGCCAGCAGCCGACTCATAAATACCGGGACAGGGTACGGCTCCACCTTC. Protein: CASSRLINTGTGYGSTF.

This clonotype was seen only a few times. One end of the junction fails to match germline, which may point to a read error. The chain is built from TRBV29-1 and TRBJ2-7; D gene ambiguous. The CDR3 covers 13 residues. In germline, CDR1 is SQVTM, CDR2 ANQGSEA. The DNA for the CDR3 is TGCAGCATTGAGGCTCCCCCTTCCTACGAGCAGTACTTC. Protein product: CSIEAPPSYEQYF.

This clonotype was found a few times. This may arise from a read error, as a much more abundant clone is one base away. V usage is TRBV7-9 and J usage is TRBJ2-4; TRBD1 aligns across 9 bases. Germline loops: CDR1 SEHNR, CDR2 FQNEAQ (reference sequence). This CDR3 is built from 15 residues. As DNA, the CDR3 is TGTGTCAGCAGCCCTACAGGGGGCTCCAAAAACATTCAGTACTTC. Translating gives CVSSPTGGSKNIQYF.

On this clonotype itself: This could be a read error, since a much larger clone is one nucleotide away. The rearrangement links TRBV12-3 or TRBV12-4 to TRBJ1-5; tentatively, D is TRBD1 (5 bases). Trimming took 10 bases from V and 0 from J, leaving 10 bases between them. The CDR3 consists of 13 residues. The CDR3 sequence is CANRRDSNQPQHF. DNA for the CDR3: TGTGCCAACAGGAGGGATAGCAATCAGCCCCAGCATTTT.